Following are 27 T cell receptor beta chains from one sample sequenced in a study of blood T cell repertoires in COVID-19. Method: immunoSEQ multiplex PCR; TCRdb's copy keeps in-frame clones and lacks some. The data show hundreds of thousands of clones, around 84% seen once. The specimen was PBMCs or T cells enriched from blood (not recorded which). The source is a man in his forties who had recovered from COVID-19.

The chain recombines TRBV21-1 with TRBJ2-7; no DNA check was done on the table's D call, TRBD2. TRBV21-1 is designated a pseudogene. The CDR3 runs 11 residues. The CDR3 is CASRWRDEQYF. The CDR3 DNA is TGTGCCAGCAGGTGGCGGGACGAGCAGTACTTC.

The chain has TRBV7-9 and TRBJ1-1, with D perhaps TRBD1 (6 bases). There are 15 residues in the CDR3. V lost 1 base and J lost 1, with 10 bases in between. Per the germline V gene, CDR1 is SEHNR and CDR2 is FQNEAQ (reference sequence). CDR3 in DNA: TGTGCCAGCAGCTTAGTAGGGGGAACGAACACTGAAGCTTTCTTT. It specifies CASSLVGGTNTEAFF. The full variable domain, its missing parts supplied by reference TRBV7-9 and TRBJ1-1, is DTGVSQNPRHKITKRGQNVTFRCDPISEHNRLYWYRQTLGQGPEFLTYFQNEAQLEKSRLLSDRFSAERPKGSFSTLEIQRTEQGDSAMYLCASSLVGGTNTEAFFGQGTRLTVV.

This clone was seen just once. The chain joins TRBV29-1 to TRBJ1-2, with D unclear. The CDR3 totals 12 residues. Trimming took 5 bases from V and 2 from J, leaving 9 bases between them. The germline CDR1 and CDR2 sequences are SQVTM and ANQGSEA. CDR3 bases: TGCAGCGTTCGGTTACGGAACTATGGCTACACCTTC. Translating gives CSVRLRNYGYTF.

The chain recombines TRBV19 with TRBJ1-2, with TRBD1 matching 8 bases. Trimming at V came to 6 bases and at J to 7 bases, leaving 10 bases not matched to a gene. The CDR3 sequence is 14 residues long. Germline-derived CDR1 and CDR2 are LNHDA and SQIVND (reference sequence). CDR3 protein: CASSTQGARSGYTF. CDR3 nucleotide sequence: TGTGCCAGTAGCACTCAGGGGGCGAGATCTGGCTACACCTTC.

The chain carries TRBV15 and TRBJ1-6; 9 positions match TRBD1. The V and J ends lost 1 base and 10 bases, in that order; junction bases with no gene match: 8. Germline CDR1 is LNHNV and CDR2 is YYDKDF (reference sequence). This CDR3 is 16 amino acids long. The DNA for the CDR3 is TGTGCCACCAGCAGAGGGGGACAGGGTTTTGTATCACCCCTCCACTTT. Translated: CATSRGGQGFVSPLHF.

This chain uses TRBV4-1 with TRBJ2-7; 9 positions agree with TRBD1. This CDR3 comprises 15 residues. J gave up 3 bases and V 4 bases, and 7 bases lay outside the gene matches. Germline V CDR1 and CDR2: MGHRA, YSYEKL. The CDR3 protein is CASSRSRQGGYEQYF. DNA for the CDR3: TGCGCCAGCAGCCGCTCGAGACAGGGGGGCTACGAGCAGTACTTC.

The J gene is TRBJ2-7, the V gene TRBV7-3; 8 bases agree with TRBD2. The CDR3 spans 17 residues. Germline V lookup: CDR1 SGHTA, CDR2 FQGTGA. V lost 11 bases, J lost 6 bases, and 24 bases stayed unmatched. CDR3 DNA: TGTGCCTCCCCGAGGGCTAGCGGGTGGATAAAGGGAGGCGAGCAGTACTTC. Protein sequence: CASPRASGWIKGGEQYF. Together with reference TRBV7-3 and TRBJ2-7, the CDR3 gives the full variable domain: GAGVSQTPSNKVTEKGKYVELRCDPISGHTALYWYRQSLGQGPEFLIYFQGTGAADDSGLPNDRFFAVRPEGSVSTLKIQRTERGDSAVYLCASPRASGWIKGGEQYFGPGTRLTVT.

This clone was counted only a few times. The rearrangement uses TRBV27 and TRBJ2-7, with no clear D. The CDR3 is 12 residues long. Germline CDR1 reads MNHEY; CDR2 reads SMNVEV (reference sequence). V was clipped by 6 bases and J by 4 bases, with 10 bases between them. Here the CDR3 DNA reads TGTGCCAGCAGCTTAAATCCGTACGAGCAGTACTTC. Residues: CASSLNPYEQYF.

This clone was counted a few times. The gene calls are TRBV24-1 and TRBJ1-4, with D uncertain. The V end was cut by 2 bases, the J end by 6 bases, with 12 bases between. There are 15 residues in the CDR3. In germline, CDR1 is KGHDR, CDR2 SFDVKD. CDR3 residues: CATSDSRRPDEKLFF. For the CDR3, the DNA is TGTGCCACCAGTGATTCTAGGCGGCCTGATGAAAAACTGTTTTTT.

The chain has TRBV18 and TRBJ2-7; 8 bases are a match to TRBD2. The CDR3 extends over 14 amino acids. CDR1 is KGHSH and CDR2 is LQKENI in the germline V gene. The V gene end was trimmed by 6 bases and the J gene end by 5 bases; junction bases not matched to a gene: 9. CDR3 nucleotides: TGTGCCAGCTCGCTCGACGGGAGGGGTAACGAGCAGTACTTC. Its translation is CASSLDGRGNEQYF.

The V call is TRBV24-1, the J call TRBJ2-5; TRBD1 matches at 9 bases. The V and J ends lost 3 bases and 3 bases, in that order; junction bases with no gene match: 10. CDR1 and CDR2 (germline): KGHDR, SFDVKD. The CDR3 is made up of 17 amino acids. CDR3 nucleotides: TGTGCCACCAGTGATGGTACCTCGGGACAGGGAAAAGAGACCCAGTACTTC. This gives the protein CATSDGTSGQGKETQYF.

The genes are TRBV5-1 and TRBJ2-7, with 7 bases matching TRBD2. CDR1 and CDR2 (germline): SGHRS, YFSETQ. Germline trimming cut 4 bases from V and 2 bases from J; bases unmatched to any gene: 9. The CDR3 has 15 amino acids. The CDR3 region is CASSQGGEPTYEQYF. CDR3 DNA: TGCGCCAGCAGCCAGGGAGGGGAACCTACCTACGAGCAGTACTTC.

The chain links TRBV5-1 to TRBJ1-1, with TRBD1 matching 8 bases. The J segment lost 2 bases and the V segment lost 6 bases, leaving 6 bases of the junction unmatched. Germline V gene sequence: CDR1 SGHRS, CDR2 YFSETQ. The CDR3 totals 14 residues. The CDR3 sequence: CASKAGGINTEAFF. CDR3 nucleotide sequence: TGCGCCAGCAAGGCAGGGGGCATAAACACTGAAGCTTTCTTT.

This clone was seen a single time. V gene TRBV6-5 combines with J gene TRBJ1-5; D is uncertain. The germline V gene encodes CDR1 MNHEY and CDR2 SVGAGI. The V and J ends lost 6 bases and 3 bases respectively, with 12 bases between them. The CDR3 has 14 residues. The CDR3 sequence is CASRDSYINQPQHF. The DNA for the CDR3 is TGTGCCAGCAGGGACTCTTATATCAATCAGCCCCAGCATTTT.

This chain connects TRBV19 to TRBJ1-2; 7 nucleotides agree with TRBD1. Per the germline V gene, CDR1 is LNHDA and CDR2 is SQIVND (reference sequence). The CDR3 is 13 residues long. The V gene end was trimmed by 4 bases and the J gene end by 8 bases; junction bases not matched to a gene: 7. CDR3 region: CASSTDRFFGYTF. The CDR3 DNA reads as TGTGCCAGTAGTACGGACAGGTTCTTCGGCTACACCTTC.

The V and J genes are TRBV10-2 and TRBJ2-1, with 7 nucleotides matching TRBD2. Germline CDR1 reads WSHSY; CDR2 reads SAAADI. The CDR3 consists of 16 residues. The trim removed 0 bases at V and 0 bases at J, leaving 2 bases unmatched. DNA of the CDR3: TGCGCCAGCAGTGAGTCAGGCGGGAGCTCCTACAATGAGCAGTTCTTC. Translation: CASSESGGSSYNEQFF.

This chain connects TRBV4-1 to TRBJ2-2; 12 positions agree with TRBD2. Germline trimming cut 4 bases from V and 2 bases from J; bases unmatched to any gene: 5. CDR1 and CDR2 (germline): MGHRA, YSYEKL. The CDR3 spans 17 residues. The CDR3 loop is CASSLMTSGSNTGELFF. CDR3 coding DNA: TGCGCCAGCAGCCTTATGACTAGCGGGAGCAACACCGGGGAGCTGTTTTTT.

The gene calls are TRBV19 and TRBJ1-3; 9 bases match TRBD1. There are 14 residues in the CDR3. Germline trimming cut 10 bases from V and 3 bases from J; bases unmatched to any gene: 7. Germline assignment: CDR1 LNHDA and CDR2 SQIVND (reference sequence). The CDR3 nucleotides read TGTGCCACCAGCAGGACAGGGGTTGGAAACACCATATATTTT. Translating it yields CATSRTGVGNTIYF. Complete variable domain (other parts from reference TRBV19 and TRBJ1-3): DGGITQSPKYLFRKEGQNVTLSCEQNLNHDAMYWYRQDPGQGLRLIYYSQIVNDFQKGDIAEGYSVSREKKESFPLTVTSAQKNPTAFYLCATSRTGVGNTIYFGEGSWLTVV.

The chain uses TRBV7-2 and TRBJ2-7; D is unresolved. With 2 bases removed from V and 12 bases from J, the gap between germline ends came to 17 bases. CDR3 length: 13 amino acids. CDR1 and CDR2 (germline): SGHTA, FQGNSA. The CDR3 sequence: CASSLTVGDIRYF. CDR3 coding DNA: TGTGCCAGCAGCTTAACCGTAGGTGACATCCGGTACTTC.

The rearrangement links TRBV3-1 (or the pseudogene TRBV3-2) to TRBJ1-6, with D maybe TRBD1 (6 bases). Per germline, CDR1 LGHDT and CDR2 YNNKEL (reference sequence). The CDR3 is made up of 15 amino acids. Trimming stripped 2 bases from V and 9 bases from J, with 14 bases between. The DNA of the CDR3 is TGTGCCAGCAGCCAAAGGGGGACTATCGGTTCACCCCTCCACTTT. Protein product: CASSQRGTIGSPLHF.

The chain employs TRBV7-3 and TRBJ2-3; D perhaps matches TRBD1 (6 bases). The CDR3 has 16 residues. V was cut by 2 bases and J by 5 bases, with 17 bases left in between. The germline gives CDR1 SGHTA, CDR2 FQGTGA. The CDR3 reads CASSLGRTAVRDTQYF. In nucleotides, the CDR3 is TGTGCCAGCAGCTTAGGCCGGACAGCAGTCAGAGATACGCAGTATTTT.

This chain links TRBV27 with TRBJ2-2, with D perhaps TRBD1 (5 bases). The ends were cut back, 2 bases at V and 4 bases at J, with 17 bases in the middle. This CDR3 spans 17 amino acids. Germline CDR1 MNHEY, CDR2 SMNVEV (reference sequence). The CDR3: CASSLGAPRTITGELFF. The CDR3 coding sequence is TGTGCCAGCAGTTTAGGGGCTCCTCGAACGATCACCGGGGAGCTGTTTTTT.

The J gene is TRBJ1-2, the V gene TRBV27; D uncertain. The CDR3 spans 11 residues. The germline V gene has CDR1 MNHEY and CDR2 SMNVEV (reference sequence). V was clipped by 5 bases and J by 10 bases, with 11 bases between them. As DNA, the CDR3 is TGTGCCAGCAGTGACTTTCAGCTCTACACCTTC. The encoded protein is CASSDFQLYTF.

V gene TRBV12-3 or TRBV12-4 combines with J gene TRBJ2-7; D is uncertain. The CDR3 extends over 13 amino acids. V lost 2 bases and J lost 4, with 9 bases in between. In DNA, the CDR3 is TGTGCCAGCAGTTTAAGCGAGGCTTACGAGCAGTACTTC. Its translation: CASSLSEAYEQYF.

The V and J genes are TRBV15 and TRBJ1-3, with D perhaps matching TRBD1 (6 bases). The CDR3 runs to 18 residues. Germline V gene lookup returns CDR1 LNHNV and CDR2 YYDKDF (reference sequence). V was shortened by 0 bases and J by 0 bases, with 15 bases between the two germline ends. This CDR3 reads CATSRDLGARSSGNTIYF. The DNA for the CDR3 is TGTGCCACCAGCAGAGATCTGGGGGCTCGAAGCTCTGGAAACACCATATATTTT. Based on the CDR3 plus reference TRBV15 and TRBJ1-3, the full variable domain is DAMVIQNPRYQVTQFGKPVTLSCSQTLNHNVMYWYQQKSSQAPKLLFHYYDKDFNNEADTPDNFQSRRPNTSFCFLDIRSPGLGDTAMYLCATSRDLGARSSGNTIYFGEGSWLTVV.

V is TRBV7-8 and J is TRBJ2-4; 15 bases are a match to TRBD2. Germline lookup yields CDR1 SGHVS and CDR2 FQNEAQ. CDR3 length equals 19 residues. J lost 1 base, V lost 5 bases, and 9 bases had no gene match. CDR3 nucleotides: TGTGCCAGCAGCCCTCAGGGACTAGCGGGAGGCCTGGCCAAAAACATTCAGTACTTC. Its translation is CASSPQGLAGGLAKNIQYF.

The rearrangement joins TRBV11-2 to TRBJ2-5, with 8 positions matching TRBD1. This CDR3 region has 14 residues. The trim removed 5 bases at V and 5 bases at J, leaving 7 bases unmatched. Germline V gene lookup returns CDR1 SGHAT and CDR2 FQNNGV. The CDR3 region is CASSNSRGHETQYF. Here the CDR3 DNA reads TGTGCCAGCAGCAATTCCAGGGGGCATGAGACCCAGTACTTC.